This passage covers 25 T cell receptor beta chains from one sample sequenced in a study of PD-1 blockade in classical Hodgkin lymphoma. Using immunoSEQ multiplex PCR, the repertoire was profiled, and TCRdb retains in-frame clones only, with some absent. The table lists about 44,000 clones, roughly 65% of them singletons. Indicated time point: cycle 4 day 1 (C4D1), after five to seven weeks of nivolumab. Autologous stem cell transplantation was followed by relapse in every patient, and brentuximab vedotin exposure varied. The sequences come from peripheral blood mononuclear cells (PBMCs), collected before the fourth cycle of nivolumab. Receptors were obtained from a human donor with classical Hodgkin lymphoma.

In DNA form, the CDR3 reads TGTGCCAGCAGCCCTGCCCGTCCGCTATACAATGAGCAGTTCTTC. It is translated as CASSPARPLYNEQFF. This sequence joins TRBV5-5 and TRBJ2-1; no reliable D call. CDR3 size: 15 residues. Germline CDR1 is SGHKS and CDR2 is YYEKEE (reference sequence). Trimming stripped 4 bases from V and 4 bases from J, with 15 bases between.

V is TRBV19 and J is TRBJ2-2; D may be TRBD2 (5 bases). Per the germline V gene, CDR1 is LNHDA and CDR2 is SQIVND (reference sequence). V was cut by 4 bases and J by 9 bases, with 12 bases left in between. This CDR3 is 13 amino acids long. DNA for the CDR3: TGTGCCAGTAGTACCCCGGAGGTCTGGGAGCTGTTTTTT. It translates to CASSTPEVWELFF. Complete variable domain (other parts from reference TRBV19 and TRBJ2-2): DGGITQSPKYLFRKEGQNVTLSCEQNLNHDAMYWYRQDPGQGLRLIYYSQIVNDFQKGDIAEGYSVSREKKESFPLTVTSAQKNPTAFYLCASSTPEVWELFFGEGSRLTVL.

The chain couples TRBV7-2 to TRBJ1-6; 9 nucleotides align to TRBD1. This CDR3 comprises 16 residues. In germline, CDR1 is SGHTA, CDR2 FQGNSA. The J segment lost 6 bases and the V segment lost 5 bases, leaving 8 bases of the junction unmatched. CDR3 residues: CASSTHGTGLNSPLHF. CDR3 nucleotides: TGTGCCAGCAGCACCCACGGGACAGGGCTTAATTCACCCCTCCACTTT.

This clone appeared many times. V is TRBV28 and J is TRBJ2-7; TRBD1 matches 7 bases. The V gene end was trimmed by 2 bases and the J gene end by 6 bases; junction bases not matched to a gene: 13. The CDR3 runs to 16 residues. Germline loops: CDR1 MDHEN, CDR2 SYDVKM. The CDR3 loop reads CASSLRRLRQGSEQYF. In nucleotides, the CDR3 is TGTGCCAGCAGTTTAAGGAGGCTACGACAGGGAAGCGAGCAGTACTTC.

This clone was counted only a few times. The chain recombines TRBV5-1 with TRBJ1-6, with 8 bases lining up with TRBD1. The CDR3 loop spans 15 amino acids. Germline V gene lookup returns CDR1 SGHRS and CDR2 YFSETQ. With 8 bases clipped from V and 10 bases from J, the junction kept 14 bases outside the gene matches. The CDR3 loop reads CASTQTGVGESPLHF. In DNA, the CDR3 is TGCGCCAGTACACAGACAGGGGTCGGGGAATCACCCCTCCACTTT.

The chain employs TRBV18 and TRBJ1-2; TRBD1 matches 8 bases. The CDR3 spans 15 residues. Germline values: CDR1 KGHSH, CDR2 LQKENI. Trimming took 5 bases from V and 3 from J; bases not matched to a gene: 8. The CDR3 here is CASSDGQGIDYGYTF. CDR3 in DNA: TGTGCCAGCTCAGACGGACAGGGAATAGACTATGGCTACACCTTC.

V and J are TRBV28 and TRBJ1-2; 10 bases agree with TRBD1. This CDR3 has 14 residues. Germline V gene data show CDR1 as MDHEN and CDR2 as SYDVKM. The ends lost 4 bases at V and 8 bases at J; junction bases unmatched: 7. CDR3 sequence (DNA): TGTGCCAGCAGTTACTCGACAGGGGGCTTAGGCTACACCTTC. Its protein is CASSYSTGGLGYTF.

This clone was seen more than once but under ten times. V usage is TRBV2 and J usage is TRBJ2-7; TRBD2 agrees at 10 bases. The CDR3 extends over 14 amino acids. Germline V gene sequence: CDR1 SNHLY, CDR2 FYNNEI. J lost 7 bases, V lost 4 bases, and 7 bases had no gene match. CDR3 sequence: CASSAQSGRGEQYF. CDR3 sequence (DNA): TGTGCCAGCAGTGCGCAGAGCGGGAGGGGGGAGCAGTACTTC.

The genes are TRBV6-5 and TRBJ2-1; TRBD2 matches at 11 bases. V lost 6 bases, J lost 14 bases, and 3 bases stayed unmatched. Germline V CDR1 and CDR2: MNHEY, SVGAGI. The length of the CDR3 is 11 residues. CDR3 protein: CASRGTSGEFF. The CDR3 DNA sequence: TGTGCCAGCAGGGGGACTAGCGGTGAGTTCTTC.

This clone showed up just a few times. The J gene is TRBJ2-7, the V gene TRBV19; TRBD1 aligns across 9 bases. Germline assignment: CDR1 LNHDA and CDR2 SQIVND (reference sequence). This CDR3 spans 13 amino acids. V lost 10 bases to trimming and J lost 5 bases; unmatched junction nucleotides: 9. DNA for the CDR3: TGTGCCAATTCTGGGACAGGGTACCACGAGCAGTACTTC. This sequence encodes CANSGTGYHEQYF.

The chain is built from TRBV5-1 and TRBJ2-1; D not resolved. Per the germline V gene, CDR1 is SGHRS and CDR2 is YFSETQ. Trimming removed 4 bases at V and 3 bases at J, with 11 bases between. The CDR3 runs 14 residues. DNA for the CDR3: TGCGCCAGCAGCGCACAGATCTACTACAATGAGCAGTTCTTC. This translates into CASSAQIYYNEQFF.

V usage is TRBV5-1 and J usage is TRBJ2-3; TRBD2 matches at 8 bases. This CDR3 has 16 residues. The J segment lost 2 bases and the V segment lost 0 bases, leaving 5 bases of the junction unmatched. The germline CDR1 and CDR2 sequences are SGHRS and YFSETQ. The CDR3 protein is CASSLAGLADTDTQYF. The CDR3, as DNA: TGCGCCAGCAGCTTGGCTGGACTAGCTGACACAGATACGCAGTATTTT. Supplemented by reference TRBV5-1 and TRBJ2-3, the full variable domain reads KAGVTQTPRYLIKTRGQQVTLSCSPISGHRSVSWYQQTPGQGLQFLFEYFSETQRNKGNFPGRFSGRQFSNSRSEMNVSTLELGDSALYLCASSLAGLADTDTQYFGPGTRLTVL.

This clone was counted only a few times. This chain joins TRBV7-2 and TRBJ1-3, with unresolved D. Germline V gene lookup returns CDR1 SGHTA and CDR2 FQGNSA. Trimming removed 3 bases from V and 1 base from J, with 10 bases in between. The CDR3 is made up of 15 amino acids. CDR3 sequence (DNA): TGTGCCAGCAGCTTGGTCGCTAGTTCTGGAAACACCATATATTTT. It specifies CASSLVASSGNTIYF.

The CDR3 sequence: CASSYREEDGNEQYF. The CDR3 DNA is TGTGCCAGCAGCTACAGGGAGGAGGATGGGAACGAGCAGTACTTC. This rearrangement joins TRBV5-6 to TRBJ2-7; tentatively, D is TRBD1 or TRBD2 (6 bases each). CDR3 length: 15 residues. Germline-derived CDR1 and CDR2 are SGHDT and YYEEEE. Trimming cost V 3 bases and J 5 bases, with 18 bases left between them.

J is TRBJ2-4 and V is TRBV4-2; D may be TRBD1 or TRBD2 (5 bases each). V was shortened by 0 bases and J by 7 bases, with 13 bases between the two germline ends. The CDR3 has 15 residues. Per germline, CDR1 LGHNA and CDR2 YNFKEQ. The CDR3 protein is CASSQDLRGGNIQYF. DNA for the CDR3: TGTGCCAGCAGCCAAGATTTACGGGGCGGGAACATTCAGTACTTC.

The chain couples TRBV4-2 to TRBJ2-5, with 9 bases identical to TRBD2. The CDR3 contains 14 residues. CDR1 and CDR2 (germline): LGHNA, YNFKEQ. Trimming took 2 bases from V and 5 from J; bases not matched to a gene: 3. In DNA form, the CDR3 reads TGTGCCAGCAGCCAACTAGCGGGAATGGAGACCCAGTACTTC. Its protein product is CASSQLAGMETQYF.

This clone was seen just once. The rearrangement uses TRBV11-3 and TRBJ2-1, with a possible D match to TRBD1 (6 bases). Germline CDR1 is SGHNT and CDR2 is YENEEA. The CDR3 is 19 residues long. With 5 bases removed from V and 0 bases from J, the gap between germline ends came to 23 bases. The CDR3 DNA sequence: TGTGCCAGCAGCCCAGGTGGGGGCGCGTATCCGGGCTCCTACAATGAGCAGTTCTTC. It encodes CASSPGGGAYPGSYNEQFF.

This clone was detected only a few times. V is TRBV29-1 and J is TRBJ2-7; D call uncertain. The germline gives CDR1 SQVTM, CDR2 ANQGSEA. This CDR3 region has 10 residues. Trimming left V 7 bases short and J 3 bases short, with 7 bases between. CDR3 bases: TGCAGCGCCCAAGACTACGAGCAGTACTTC. Translating it yields CSAQDYEQYF.

The J gene is TRBJ2-7, the V gene TRBV5-5; 8 nucleotides line up with TRBD1. Germline lookup yields CDR1 SGHKS and CDR2 YYEKEE (reference sequence). V lost 0 bases and J lost 2; bases outside the gene matches: 1. CDR3 length equals 14 residues. CDR3 coding DNA: TGTGCCAGCAGCTTGGGGACAGGGCCCTACGAGCAGTACTTC. Translating gives CASSLGTGPYEQYF.

This rearrangement joins TRBV6-5 to TRBJ1-1; D is possibly TRBD1 (5 bases). The CDR3 loop spans 13 amino acids. Germline CDR1 and CDR2: MNHEY and SVGAGI. Trimming took 6 bases from V and 1 from J, leaving 9 bases between them. In DNA, the CDR3 is TGTGCCAGCAGGCGGGGCCCGAACACTGAAGCTTTCTTT. Encoded protein: CASRRGPNTEAFF.

The chain carries TRBV6-6 and TRBJ1-5; the match to TRBD1 covers 7 bases. Germline V gives CDR1 MNHNY, CDR2 SVGAGI (reference sequence). Trimming cost V 5 bases and J 6 bases; bases outside gene matches: 4. The CDR3 contains 13 residues. For the CDR3, the DNA is TGTGCCAGCAGTGCTCAGGGGGGTCAGCCCCAGCATTTT. Translating it yields CASSAQGGQPQHF.

This clone turned up a few times. The chain has TRBV28 and TRBJ2-3, with a weak D call TRBD2 (5 bases). The CDR3 loop spans 12 amino acids. The germline CDR1 and CDR2 sequences are MDHEN and SYDVKM. Trimming took 6 bases from V and 8 from J, leaving 12 bases between them. The CDR3 here is CASRFDRGTQYF. CDR3 nucleotides: TGTGCCAGCAGGTTTGATCGGGGTACGCAGTATTTT.

The V gene is TRBV9, the J gene TRBJ2-7; 10 nucleotides line up with TRBD2. This CDR3 is 16 amino acids long. Germline-derived CDR1 and CDR2 are SGDLS and YYNGEE. V gave up 1 base and J gave up 2 bases; unmatched junction bases: 6. CDR3 DNA sequence: TGTGCCAGCAGCGTAAGGGAGCTAGCGGGAGCCTACGAGCAGTACTTC. Its translation: CASSVRELAGAYEQYF.

The chain couples TRBV7-2 to TRBJ1-2; tentatively, D is TRBD1 (5 bases). Trimming removed 6 bases from V and 5 bases from J, with 7 bases in between. The CDR3 is 11 residues long. CDR1 and CDR2 from the germline V gene are SGHTA and FQGNSA. CDR3 sequence reads: CASREGYGYTF. The CDR3 DNA reads as TGTGCCAGCAGGGAGGGGTATGGCTACACCTTC.

The rearrangement joins TRBV4-2 to TRBJ2-1, with 11 bases aligning to TRBD2. V lost 4 bases and J lost 4; bases outside the gene matches: 3. Germline V lookup: CDR1 LGHNA, CDR2 YNFKEQ. This CDR3 is built from 15 residues. This CDR3 is CASSLLAGGYNEQFF. CDR3 coding DNA: TGTGCCAGCAGCCTCCTAGCGGGAGGTTACAATGAGCAGTTCTTC.